This T cell receptor (beta chain) emerged from a study of T cells in Graves' hyperthyroidism and ophthalmopathy. Study results and caveats: Ophthalmopathy was predicted by the model a median of 6.5 months ahead of onset. Among thyroid clonotypes expanded above 0.001, most also appeared in blood.

In its sample, this clonotype was seen a few times. Its target is unknown. A patient was excluded if there was uncontrolled infection, other autoimmune disease, pregnancy or lactation. Thyroid ultrasound and orbital computed tomography, with clinical symptoms and serum thyroxine and TRAb, informed diagnoses. From RNA transcripts, TCR beta CDR3 regions were amplified. First-round RT-PCR with HTBI primers amplified the TCR CDR3 region. TCRdb itself ran the multiplex PCR reads through MiXCR, one entry per CDR3 protein. The sample has some 270,000 distinct CDR3 sequences; roughly an eighth are singletons. After removal of 4 bases from V and 12 bases from J, the junction contained 9 bases not matched to a gene. The CDR3 contains 13 residues. Germline values: CDR1 WSHSY, CDR2 SAAADI.

The TCR comes from a woman aged 40 to 50 with Graves' hyperthyroidism. The chain has TRBV10-2 and TRBJ2-7; the match to TRBD2 covers 10 bases. The sample comprised blood. Written as DNA, the CDR3 is TGCGCCAGCAGTGGGTCTAGCGGGAGCGACAGGTACTTC. Its protein is CASSGSSGSDRYF.